The entry below describes one TCR beta chain. Its matching antigen is unknown. Trimming stripped 5 bases from V and 2 bases from J, with 13 bases between. This CDR3 has 15 amino acids. CDR1 is SGHTA, CDR2 FQGNSA, per germline. The sample belongs to a study of STAT5B mutations in CD4+ large granular lymphocyte leukemia. Controls came from buffy coats of healthy blood donors. Study-wide points: Top patient clones used TRBV06 genes more often: 8/27 versus 2/35 in controls. Data were not HLA-matched across samples. Patient CD4-sorted repertoires stayed more clonal than healthy ones after leukemic-clone removal.

Profiled with immunoSEQ multiplex PCR; TCRdb holds only in-frame clones, not every one. The table lists 23,000 or so clones, about 70% of them singletons. The TCR comes from a human donor in good health. The sequenced material came from CD4+ T cells from blood buffy coats. The chain has TRBV7-2 and TRBJ1-3; tentatively, D is TRBD1 (5 bases). CDR3 protein: CASSVQGGPGNTIYF. The CDR3 nucleotides read TGTGCCAGCAGCGTCCAGGGTGGCCCTGGAAACACCATATATTTT.